This T cell receptor (beta chain) was identified during a study of blood T cell repertoires in COVID-19. CDR1 and CDR2 (germline): MDHEN, SYDVKM. V shed 2 bases and J 1 base; nucleotides not matched to a gene: 2. The CDR3 is 14 residues long. The authors' processing: Estimates of nucleated cell counts were drawn from the amplification of reference gene primers. Sequencing used immunoSEQ multiplex PCR; TCRdb keeps in-frame clones, though not all of them. V, J and clone size reflect that table, while D and trimming were determined from the DNA. This table holds 280,000 or so clones, 85% found once. The sequence was obtained from a woman in her 50s who had recovered from COVID-19. This chain uses TRBV28 with TRBJ2-7; TRBD1 matches at 7 bases. The source material was PBMCs or T cells enriched from blood (not recorded which). CDR3 protein: CASSLPGQSYEQYF. CDR3 coding DNA: TGTGCCAGCAGTTTACCGGGACAGTCCTACGAGCAGTACTTC.